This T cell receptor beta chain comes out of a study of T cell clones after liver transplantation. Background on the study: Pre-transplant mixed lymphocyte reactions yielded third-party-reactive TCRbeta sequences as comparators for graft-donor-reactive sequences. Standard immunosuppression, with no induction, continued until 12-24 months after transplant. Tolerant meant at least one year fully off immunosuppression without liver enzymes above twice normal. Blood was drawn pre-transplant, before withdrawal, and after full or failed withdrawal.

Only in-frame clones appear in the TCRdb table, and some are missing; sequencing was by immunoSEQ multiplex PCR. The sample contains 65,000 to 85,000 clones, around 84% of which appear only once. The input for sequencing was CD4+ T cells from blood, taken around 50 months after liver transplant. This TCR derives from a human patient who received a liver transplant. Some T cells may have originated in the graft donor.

For the CDR3, the DNA is TGTGCCAGCTCTCCGCCGTGGGGTGGGACGGAGCAGTTCTTC. This encodes CASSPPWGGTEQFF. V usage is TRBV18 and J usage is TRBJ2-1; either TRBD1 or TRBD2 may fit D (5 bases each). The CDR3 runs to 14 residues. Germline CDR1 reads KGHSH; CDR2 reads LQKENI. The V gene lost 6 bases and the J gene lost 10 bases, with 19 bases spanning the gap.